The 7 T cell receptor beta chains in this list originate from one sample, sequenced in a study of blood T cells in healthy people across ages. The use of a sample-barcoded 5' primer and a J-beta primer mix characterized a second PCR of about 7 to 12 cycles. TCRdb fed the 5' RACE reads into MiXCR, producing one record per CDR3 protein. The sample carries about 930,000 distinct CDR3 sequences, 25% to 35% recorded once. The same sample was also used in a study of T cells of mothers and their children.

The source material was blood. These receptors originate from a woman aged 40 to 50 in good health.

In regard to this clonotype: In this CDR3 the conserved last residue, phenylalanine or tryptophan, is missing, so a read error is likely. This chain joins TRBV7-2 and TRBJ2-7, with D unclear. The CDR3 totals 12 residues. With 2 bases removed from V and 4 bases from J, the gap between germline ends came to 6 bases. The germline V gene encodes CDR1 SGHTA and CDR2 FQGNSA. The CDR3 sequence is CASSLSPYEQYL. The CDR3 DNA reads TGTGCCAGCAGCTTATCCCCATACGAGCAGTACTTA.

This clonotype was found many times. This chain connects TRBV3-1 to TRBJ1-1; D is unclear. In germline, CDR1 is LGHDT, CDR2 YNNKEL (reference sequence). With 1 base removed from V and 1 base from J, the gap between germline ends came to 10 bases. The length of the CDR3 is 15 residues. This CDR3 reads CASSQVNQRNTEAFF. The CDR3 nucleotides are TGTGCCAGCAGCCAAGTTAATCAGCGGAACACTGAAGCTTTCTTT.

This clonotype has at least ten counts. This chain joins TRBV20-1 and TRBJ2-7; 7 nucleotides agree with TRBD1. The CDR3 is made up of 15 amino acids. The ends lost 0 bases at V and 3 bases at J; junction bases unmatched: 8. Germline lookup yields CDR1 DFQATT and CDR2 SNEGSKA (reference sequence). The CDR3 is CSARDPGQLYYEQYF. Here the CDR3 DNA reads TGCAGTGCTAGAGATCCGGGACAGCTTTACTACGAGCAGTACTTC.

The chain has TRBV6-5 and TRBJ2-1, with D possibly TRBD2 on 7 matching bases. Germline CDR1 reads MNHEY; CDR2 reads SVGAGI. Trimming shortened V by 0 bases and J by 4 bases, and 13 bases separated the two germline ends. The CDR3 loop spans 16 amino acids. The CDR3 DNA reads TGTGCCAGCAGTTACTCGACGGGGGGCTTTTACAATGAGCAGTTCTTC. Amino acids: CASSYSTGGFYNEQFF.

Remarks on this clonotype: One end of the junction is discordant with germline, which a read error may explain. The V call is TRBV7-2, the J call TRBJ1-1; D unresolved. The V gene's germline CDR1 is SGHTA and CDR2 FQGNSA. The CDR3 loop spans 14 amino acids. The CDR3 DNA sequence: TGTGCCAGCAGCTACCAGCGGATGAACATTGAAGCTTTCTTT. It encodes CASSYQRMNIEAFF.

This clonotype has only a few counts. This chain uses TRBV20-1 with TRBJ1-6; TRBD1 matches at 9 bases. V lost 3 bases and J lost 6; bases outside the gene matches: 6. This CDR3 spans 15 amino acids. Germline CDR1 DFQATT, CDR2 SNEGSKA (reference sequence). This chain's CDR3 is CSARGDRAFNSPLHF. The CDR3 DNA is TGCAGTGCTAGGGGGGACAGGGCATTTAATTCACCCCTCCACTTT.

In this sample, this clonotype turned up a few times. This may be a read error, as it is one base from a much larger clone. V is TRBV25-1 and J is TRBJ1-2; TRBD1 matches 9 bases. Per germline, CDR1 MGHDK and CDR2 SYGVNS. The ends lost 7 bases at V and 7 bases at J; junction bases unmatched: 16. This CDR3 comprises 16 residues. The CDR3 DNA reads as TGTGCCAGCACCCCGGCAGGGAACAGGGGGCGTATTGGCTACACCTTC. Protein: CASTPAGNRGRIGYTF.